This is a list of T cell receptor beta chains from one sample in a study of monozygotic twins with inflammatory bowel disease. From its re-call of the 5' RACE reads, TCRdb lists each CDR3 protein once, without DNA. Here the sample table reports over 110,000 distinct CDR3 sequences. Specimen: blood. The receptors originated from a human donor with ulcerative colitis or Crohn's disease, or a healthy co-twin of an affected twin (not recorded which). Both conserved end residues are part of each CDR3. Fields, in order: J gene, V gene, CDR3 protein.

TRBJ1-2	TRBV27	CASSSDRLYGYTF
TRBJ1-5	TRBV30	CAWSVQRDQPQHF
TRBJ2-7	TRBV30	CAGNSGQGAYEQYF
TRBJ1-1	TRBV7-2	CASSLAGPTEAFF
TRBJ2-3	TRBV20-1	CSASRAGPDTQYF
TRBJ2-5	TRBV9	CASSVIGEETQYF
TRBJ1-3	TRBV27	CASTSGFGNTIYF
TRBJ2-3	TRBV20-1	CSAREGFEDTQYF
TRBJ1-2	TRBV6-5	CASSFRGSKKRYGYTF
TRBJ2-1	TRBV7-6	CASSSPGLSYNEQFF
TRBJ1-1	TRBV20-1	CSANRDTNTEAFF
TRBJ2-5	TRBV5-1	CASSPSGIGAEETQYF
TRBJ1-2	TRBV6-2/TRBV6-3	CASSYSGHPARNYGYTF
TRBJ1-5	TRBV7-8	CASSPNLKAGGGNQPQHF
TRBJ2-1	TRBV20-1	CSARWGQGTYNEQFF
TRBJ2-7	TRBV28	CASSPTKDRFADEQYF
TRBJ2-5	TRBV29-1	CSVESLAVETQYF
TRBJ2-1	TRBV29-1	CSAHDRGWGNEQFF
TRBJ2-1	TRBV20-1	CSLLVGRGSFNEQFF
TRBJ2-3	TRBV5-6	CASSLTSKSSTDTQYF
TRBJ2-7	TRBV24-1	CATSDGTRSYF
TRBJ1-2	TRBV6-1	CASNEGQAHYGYTF